This TCR beta chain stems from a study of human T cells and chemical hapten exposure. Study context: Patch tests containing 0.01% DPC, applied to the upper back, were read at 6 days.

As to time point: patch test 1, 2 weeks after DPC sensitization. As to treatment: therapeutic diphenylcyclopropenone sensitization with weekly scalp DPC. Study-wide findings and caveats: Expanded TCRs produced significantly more large CDR3 similarity clusters than controls did. TCRs above 1 in 1000 frequency did not change with DPC sensitization.

Original processing notes: Counts of TCRs in each sample centred on a median of around 92,000 and extended from approximately 21,000 to 630,000. TCRdb re-called the RACE reads through MiXCR, storing one row per CDR3 protein. What appears here as the V and J calls and clone size reflects TCRdb's work, not the paper's. The sample carries roughly 180,000 distinct CDR3 sequences, more than 20% recorded once. V was clipped by 2 bases and J by 6 bases; unmatched bases: 5. In germline, CDR1 is DFQATT, CDR2 SNEGSKA (reference sequence). The CDR3 runs 15 residues. With respect to this clonotype: The antigen is unknown.

The rearrangement uses TRBV20-1 and TRBJ2-1; 12 bases are shared with TRBD2. The clonotype originates from a woman aged 45-65 years with alopecia areata. Some clones in this sample may be carry-over from other donors' samples. Sequences were derived from whole blood, sampled in connection with sensitization to the hapten diphenylcyclopropenone (DPC). For the CDR3, the DNA is TGCAGTGCTAGAAACCTAGCGGGAGGGAGCAATGAGCAGTTCTTC. This gives the protein CSARNLAGGSNEQFF.